This passage covers 5 T cell receptor beta chains from one sample sequenced in a study of neurological immune-mediated disorders (dated by TCRdb to 2018 to 2020). Library preparation employed 5' RACE. TCRdb records Illumina HiSeq 2500 as the sequencer. TCRdb itself trimmed the public reads at Q25 with fastp, ran MiXCR and retained productive beta chains. Each CDR3 protein appears once, grouped with its most common genes and DNA. The table for this sample lists 20,000 to 30,000 distinct CDR3 sequences; 13% of them were counted only once. 16% of the sample rests with the top ten. The source material was PBMCs. These receptors all stem from a woman aged 40 to 50 with HTLV-1-associated myelopathy (HAM/TSP).

Many counts were recorded for this clonotype. This chain connects TRBV3-1 to TRBJ2-1; 15 bases match TRBD2. The length of the CDR3 is 15 residues. Germline CDR1 LGHDT, CDR2 YNNKEL (reference sequence). Trimming cost V 4 bases and J 12 bases; bases outside gene matches: 7. CDR3 sequence reads: CASSRRTSGGARQFF. The CDR3 bases are TGTGCCAGCAGCCGCCGGACTAGCGGGGGGGCCAGGCAGTTCTTC.

This clonotype appeared many times. V is TRBV10-3 and J is TRBJ1-5; TRBD1 is a possible D gene (6 bases). This CDR3 region has 15 residues. The germline CDR1 and CDR2 sequences are ENHRY and SYGVKD. The V end was cut by 4 bases, the J end by 7 bases, with 17 bases between. DNA for the CDR3: TGTGCCATCAGTGTTACGGACAGTAGGGACCAGCCCCAGCATTTT. Residues: CAISVTDSRDQPQHF.

This clonotype was seen repeatedly, ten times or more. The genes are TRBV10-2 and TRBJ2-7, with D tentatively TRBD1 or TRBD2 (5 bases each). Germline V lookup: CDR1 WSHSY, CDR2 SAAADI. The germline V and J ends were trimmed by 7 bases and 6 bases, with 13 bases remaining between them. The CDR3 contains 12 residues. The CDR3 spells CASNPGPGEQYF. The CDR3 DNA follows: TGCGCCAGCAACCCGGGGCCCGGCGAGCAGTACTTC.

The chain employs TRBV5-6 and TRBJ1-6, with D possibly being TRBD1 (6 bases). The CDR3 runs 16 residues. CDR1 and CDR2 (germline): SGHDT, YYEEEE. V lost 4 bases and J 12 bases, leaving 23 bases between the germline ends. The CDR3 DNA sequence: TGTGCCAGCAGCCGGATGGACAGAATCGATAGTAAACCCCTCCACTTT. Amino acid sequence: CASSRMDRIDSKPLHF.

This clonotype was counted a few times. This chain links TRBV30 with TRBJ2-2; 11 bases map to TRBD1. V was pared by 4 bases and J by 5 bases, with 6 bases of the junction left unmatched. This CDR3 has 15 amino acids. Germline V gene data show CDR1 as GTSNPN and CDR2 as SVGIG (reference sequence). CDR3 in amino acids: CAWNSGTGGTGELFF. In nucleotides, the CDR3 is TGTGCCTGGAATTCCGGGACAGGGGGGACCGGGGAGCTGTTTTTT.